Detailed here is one TCR beta chain. These data are taken from a study of blood T cell repertoires in COVID-19. Background on the study: Material from acute and convalescent COVID-19 was sourced from the United States, Italy and Spain.

Methods used by the authors: Amplified reference gene primers provided the basis for estimating nucleated cell counts. The protocol was immunoSEQ multiplex PCR, while the TCRdb copy is restricted to in-frame clones and leaves out a portion. D and trimming were read from the DNA, whereas the V and J calls and clone size are those reported in that table. This sample has around 250,000 clones, with roughly 89% found just once. The clonotype comes from a woman in her 40s who had recovered from COVID-19. Sequencing was done on a sample of peripheral blood.

In DNA form, the CDR3 reads TGTGCCAGCAGACAGGGTTATCAGCCCCAGCATTTT. Its translation is CASRQGYQPQHF. This chain joins TRBV27 and TRBJ1-5; D is perhaps TRBD1 (6 bases). Per the germline V gene, CDR1 is MNHEY and CDR2 is SMNVEV (reference sequence). The CDR3 spans 12 residues. Trimming cost V 6 bases and J 5 bases, with 8 bases left between them.